This T cell receptor beta chain comes out of a study of cytomegalovirus exposure and HLA in healthy donors. The CDR3 runs to 14 residues. Trimming removed 0 bases at V and 4 bases at J, with 7 bases between. The germline gives CDR1 SGDLS, CDR2 YYNGEE. The PCR employed 60 Vbeta primers together with 13 Jbeta primers. Clones were read by immunoSEQ multiplex PCR, and TCRdb kept only the in-frame ones, dropping some. The listing records roughly 77,000 clones. Donors in the study were healthy people who gave bone marrow. Sequencing was performed on PBMCs. The chain uses TRBV9 and TRBJ1-4; D is uncertain. This sequence was found in a female donor in good health and CMV-seropositive. The CDR3 protein is CASSVGGSNEKLFF. CDR3 nucleotides: TGTGCCAGCAGCGTAGGCGGGAGTAATGAAAAACTGTTTTTT.